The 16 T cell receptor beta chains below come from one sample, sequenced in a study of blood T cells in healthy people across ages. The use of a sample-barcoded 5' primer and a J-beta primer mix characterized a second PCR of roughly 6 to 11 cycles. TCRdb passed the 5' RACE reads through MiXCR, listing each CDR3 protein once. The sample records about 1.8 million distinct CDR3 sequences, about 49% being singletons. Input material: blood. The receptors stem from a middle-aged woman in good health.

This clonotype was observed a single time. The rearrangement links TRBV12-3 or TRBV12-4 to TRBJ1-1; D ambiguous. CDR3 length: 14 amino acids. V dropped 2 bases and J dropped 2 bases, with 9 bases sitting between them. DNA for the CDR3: TGTGCCAGCAGTTTAAACGGGGTTAACACTGAAGCTTTCTTT. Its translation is CASSLNGVNTEAFF.

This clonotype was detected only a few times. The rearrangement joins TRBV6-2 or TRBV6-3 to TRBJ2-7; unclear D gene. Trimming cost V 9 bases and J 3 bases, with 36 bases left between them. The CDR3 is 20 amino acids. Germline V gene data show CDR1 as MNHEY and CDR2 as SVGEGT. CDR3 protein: CARETERATLLARRDYEQYF. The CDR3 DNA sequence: TGTGCCAGGGAGACCGAACGCGCCACACTGTTAGCCCGTCGCGACTACGAGCAGTACTTC.

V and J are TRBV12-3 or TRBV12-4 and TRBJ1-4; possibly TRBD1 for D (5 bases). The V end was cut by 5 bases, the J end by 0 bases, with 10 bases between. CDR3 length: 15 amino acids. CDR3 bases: TGTGCCAGCAGTCCTCCGGGGGCAACTAATGAAAAACTGTTTTTT. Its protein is CASSPPGATNEKLFF.

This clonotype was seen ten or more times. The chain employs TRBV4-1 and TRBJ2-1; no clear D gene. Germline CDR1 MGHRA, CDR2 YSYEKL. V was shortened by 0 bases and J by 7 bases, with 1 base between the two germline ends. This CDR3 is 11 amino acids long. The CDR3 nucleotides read TGCGCCAGCAGCCAAGAAAATGAGCAGTTCTTC. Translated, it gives CASSQENEQFF.

Here the CDR3 reads CSAIAVETQYF. The CDR3 DNA reads TGCAGTGCTATTGCCGTGGAGACCCAGTACTTC. This rearrangement joins TRBV20-1 to TRBJ2-5; D not resolved. The germline V gene encodes CDR1 DFQATT and CDR2 SNEGSKA (reference sequence). The CDR3 contains 11 residues. Trimming took off 4 bases at V and 5 bases at J, with 8 bases between the two ends.

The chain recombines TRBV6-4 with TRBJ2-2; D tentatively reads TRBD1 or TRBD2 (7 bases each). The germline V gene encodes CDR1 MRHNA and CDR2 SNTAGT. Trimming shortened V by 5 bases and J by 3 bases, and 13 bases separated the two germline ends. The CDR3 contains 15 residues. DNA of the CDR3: TGTGCCAGCAGTTCGGCAGGGGGGGACACCGGGGAGCTGTTTTTT. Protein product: CASSSAGGDTGELFF.

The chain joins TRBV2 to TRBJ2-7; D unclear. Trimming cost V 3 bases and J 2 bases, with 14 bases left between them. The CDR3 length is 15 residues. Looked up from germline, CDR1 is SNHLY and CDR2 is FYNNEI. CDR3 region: CASSEGFGETYEQYF. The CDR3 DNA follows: TGTGCCAGCAGTGAGGGGTTTGGCGAAACCTACGAGCAGTACTTC.

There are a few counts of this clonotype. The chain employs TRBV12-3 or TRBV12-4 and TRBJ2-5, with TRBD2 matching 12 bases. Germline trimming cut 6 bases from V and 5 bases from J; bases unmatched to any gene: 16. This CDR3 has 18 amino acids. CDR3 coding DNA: TGTGCCAGCAGCATCGGGGGGACTAGCGGGCCAAAGGCGGAGACCCAGTACTTC. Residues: CASSIGGTSGPKAETQYF.

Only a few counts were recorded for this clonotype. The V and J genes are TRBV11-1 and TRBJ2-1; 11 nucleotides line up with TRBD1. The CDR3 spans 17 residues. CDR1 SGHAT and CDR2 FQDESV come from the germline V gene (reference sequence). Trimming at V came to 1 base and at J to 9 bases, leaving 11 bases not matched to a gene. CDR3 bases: TGTGCCAGCAGCTTAGAATATCGGACAGGGGGCCACAGTGAGCAGTTCTTC. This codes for CASSLEYRTGGHSEQFF.

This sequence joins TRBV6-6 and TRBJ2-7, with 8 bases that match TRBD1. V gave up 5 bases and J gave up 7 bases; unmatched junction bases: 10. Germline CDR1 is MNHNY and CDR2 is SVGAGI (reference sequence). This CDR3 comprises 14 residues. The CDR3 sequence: CASSDGTGALEQYF. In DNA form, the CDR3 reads TGTGCCAGCAGTGATGGGACAGGTGCTCTGGAGCAGTACTTC.

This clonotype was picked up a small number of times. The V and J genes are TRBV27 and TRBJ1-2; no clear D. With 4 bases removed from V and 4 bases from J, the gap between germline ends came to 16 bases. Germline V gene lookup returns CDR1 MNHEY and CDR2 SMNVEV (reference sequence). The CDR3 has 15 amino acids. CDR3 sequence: CASSSPSLGLYGYTF. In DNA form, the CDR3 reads TGTGCCAGCAGTTCCCCCTCGCTGGGCCTCTATGGCTACACCTTC.

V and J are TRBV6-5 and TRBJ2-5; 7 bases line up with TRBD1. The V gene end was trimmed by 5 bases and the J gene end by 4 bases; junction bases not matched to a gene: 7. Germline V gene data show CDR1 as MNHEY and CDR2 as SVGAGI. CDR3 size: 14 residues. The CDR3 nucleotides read TGTGCCAGCAGTAGACAGGGATCGGGAGAGACCCAGTACTTC. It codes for CASSRQGSGETQYF.

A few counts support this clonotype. CDR3 in DNA: TGCGCCAGCAGCCAGGACAGGGTACGCGTAAATGAAAAACTGTTTTTT. It yields the protein CASSQDRVRVNEKLFF. The chain couples TRBV4-3 to TRBJ1-4; 8 bases map to TRBD1. The J segment lost 5 bases and the V segment lost 3 bases, leaving 8 bases of the junction unmatched. CDR1 and CDR2 from the germline V gene are LGHNA and YSLEER. The CDR3 sequence is 16 residues long.

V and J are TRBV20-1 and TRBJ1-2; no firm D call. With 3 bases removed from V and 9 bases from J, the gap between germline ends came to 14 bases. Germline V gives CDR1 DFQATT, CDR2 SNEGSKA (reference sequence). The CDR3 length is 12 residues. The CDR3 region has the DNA TGCAGTGCTAGCCCCACGTGGGTAAGCTACACCTTC. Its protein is CSASPTWVSYTF.

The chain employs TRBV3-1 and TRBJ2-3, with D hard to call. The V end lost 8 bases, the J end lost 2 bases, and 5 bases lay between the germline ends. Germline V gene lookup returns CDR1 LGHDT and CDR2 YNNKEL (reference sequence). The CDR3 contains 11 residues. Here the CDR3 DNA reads TGTGCCAGCGGGATCACAGATACGCAGTATTTT. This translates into CASGITDTQYF.

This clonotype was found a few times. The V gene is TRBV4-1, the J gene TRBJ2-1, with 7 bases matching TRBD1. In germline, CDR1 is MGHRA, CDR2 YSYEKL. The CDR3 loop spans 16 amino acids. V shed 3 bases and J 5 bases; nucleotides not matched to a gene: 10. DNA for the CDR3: TGCGCCAGCAGCCAGAGGGGGCCAACCGGGAACAATGAGCAGTTCTTC. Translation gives CASSQRGPTGNNEQFF.